This T cell receptor beta chain is drawn from a study of glioma-infiltrating T cells after dendritic cell vaccination. Study context: Between about 2002 and 2012, patients got autologous tumor lysate-pulsed dendritic cell vaccines. The vaccine used monocyte-derived dendritic cells pulsed overnight with autologous tumor lysate.

The germline gives CDR1 SGHNT, CDR2 YENEEA. V lost 0 bases, J lost 8 bases, and 10 bases lay in between. The CDR3 has 14 residues. Data came from immunoSEQ multiplex PCR; TCRdb stores just in-frame clones and leaves some out. The sample has roughly 100,000 clones, 90% seen once. Documented time point: after dendritic cell vaccination, including at tumor progression/relapse. The sequence derives from a human donor with glioblastoma. The chain uses TRBV11-3 and TRBJ1-4, with a possible D match to TRBD1 (6 bases). The sequenced sample was blood, obtained after dendritic cell vaccination. The CDR3 DNA reads TGTGCCAGCAGCTTAGATTCAGGGGACGAAAAACTGTTTTTT. It specifies CASSLDSGDEKLFF. Drawing the rest from reference TRBV11-3 and TRBJ1-4, the complete variable domain is EAGVVQSPRYKIIEKKQPVAFWCNPISGHNTLYWYLQNLGQGPELLIRYENEEAVDDSQLPKDRFSAERLKGVDSTLKIQPAELGDSAVYLCASSLDSGDEKLFFGSGTQLSVL.